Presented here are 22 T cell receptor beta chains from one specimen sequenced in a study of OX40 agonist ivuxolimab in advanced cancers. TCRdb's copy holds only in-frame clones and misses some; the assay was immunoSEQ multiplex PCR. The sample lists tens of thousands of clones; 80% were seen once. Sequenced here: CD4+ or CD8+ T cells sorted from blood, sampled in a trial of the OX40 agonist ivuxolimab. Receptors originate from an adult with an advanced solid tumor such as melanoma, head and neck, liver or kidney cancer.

This CDR3 is CASRGGWLETQYF. For the CDR3, the DNA is TGTGCCTCCCGGGGGGGGTGGTTAGAGACCCAGTACTTC. J is TRBJ2-5 and V is TRBV10-3, with TRBD2 matching 8 bases. Germline V gives CDR1 ENHRY, CDR2 SYGVKD. This CDR3 has 13 residues. V was clipped by 11 bases and J by 4 bases; unmatched bases: 9.

The CDR3 nucleotides read TGTGCCACGACGACAGGGGGGACCTACAATGAGCAGTTCTTC. This translates into CATTTGGTYNEQFF. The V gene is TRBV10-3, the J gene TRBJ2-1; 9 bases map to TRBD1. Trimming took 10 bases from V and 2 from J; bases not matched to a gene: 6. The CDR3 covers 14 residues. CDR1 and CDR2 (germline): ENHRY, SYGVKD.

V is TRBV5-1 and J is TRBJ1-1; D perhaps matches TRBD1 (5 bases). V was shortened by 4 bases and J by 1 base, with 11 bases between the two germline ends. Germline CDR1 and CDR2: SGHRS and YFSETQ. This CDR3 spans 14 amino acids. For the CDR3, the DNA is TGCGCCAGCAGCGCCGGGGGTACGAACACTGAAGCTTTCTTT. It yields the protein CASSAGGTNTEAFF.

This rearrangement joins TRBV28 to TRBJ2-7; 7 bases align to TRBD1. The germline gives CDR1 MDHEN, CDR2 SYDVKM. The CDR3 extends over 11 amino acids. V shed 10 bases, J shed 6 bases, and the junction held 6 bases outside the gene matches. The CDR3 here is CATIGQVEQYF. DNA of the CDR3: TGTGCCACTATCGGACAGGTCGAGCAGTACTTC. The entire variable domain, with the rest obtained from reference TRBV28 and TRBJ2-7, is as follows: DVKVTQSSRYLVKRTGEKVFLECVQDMDHENMFWYRQDPGLGLRLIYFSYDVKMKEKGDIPEGYSVSREKKERFSLILESASTNQTSMYLCATIGQVEQYFGPGTRLTVT.

This CDR3 is CASSRQGAGTNTQYF. DNA for the CDR3: TGTGCCAGCAGTCGACAGGGCGCGGGGACAAATACGCAGTATTTT. This chain joins TRBV6-5 and TRBJ2-3; D is perhaps TRBD1 (7 bases). Germline CDR1 and CDR2: MNHEY and SVGAGI. CDR3 length: 15 residues. Trimming cost V 5 bases and J 7 bases, with 19 bases left between them.

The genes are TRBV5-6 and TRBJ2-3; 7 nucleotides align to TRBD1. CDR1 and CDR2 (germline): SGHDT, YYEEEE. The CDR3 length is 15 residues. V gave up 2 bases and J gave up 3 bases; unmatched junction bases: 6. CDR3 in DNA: TGTGCCAGCAGCTTTAGACAGGGCATGACAGATACGCAGTATTTT. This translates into CASSFRQGMTDTQYF.

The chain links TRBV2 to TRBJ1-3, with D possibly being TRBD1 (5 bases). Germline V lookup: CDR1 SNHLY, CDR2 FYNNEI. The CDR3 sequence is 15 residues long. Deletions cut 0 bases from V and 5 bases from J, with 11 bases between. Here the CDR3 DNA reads TGTGCCAGCAGTGAAGCGGGGGGTTGGAGAAACACCATATATTTT. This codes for CASSEAGGWRNTIYF.

The CDR3 spells CASSLDLSSYNEQFF. In DNA form, the CDR3 reads TGTGCCAGCAGCTTGGATCTGAGCTCCTACAATGAGCAGTTCTTC. The rearrangement links TRBV27 to TRBJ2-1, with D hard to call. The CDR3 totals 15 residues. CDR1 MNHEY and CDR2 SMNVEV come from the germline V gene (reference sequence). V dropped 6 bases and J dropped 0 bases, with 12 bases sitting between them.

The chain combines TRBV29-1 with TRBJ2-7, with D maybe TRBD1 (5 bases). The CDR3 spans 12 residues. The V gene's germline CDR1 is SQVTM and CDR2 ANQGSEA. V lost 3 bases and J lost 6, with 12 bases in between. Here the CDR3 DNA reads TGCAGCGTTGATAAGGGGCCAGGCGAGCAGTACTTC. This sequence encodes CSVDKGPGEQYF.

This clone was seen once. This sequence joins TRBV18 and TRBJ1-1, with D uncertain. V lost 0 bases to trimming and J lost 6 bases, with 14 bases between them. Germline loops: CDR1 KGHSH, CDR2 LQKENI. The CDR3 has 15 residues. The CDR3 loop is CASSPPRGGVSEAFF. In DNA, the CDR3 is TGTGCCAGCTCACCACCGAGAGGTGGGGTCTCTGAAGCTTTCTTT.

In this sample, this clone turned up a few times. CDR3 region: CASSTPPRGENTIYF. Written as DNA, the CDR3 is TGTGCCAGCAGCACTCCTCCCCGGGGCGAAAACACCATATATTTT. This chain joins TRBV21-1 and TRBJ1-3. TRBV21-1 is marked as a pseudogene. CDR3 length: 15 amino acids.

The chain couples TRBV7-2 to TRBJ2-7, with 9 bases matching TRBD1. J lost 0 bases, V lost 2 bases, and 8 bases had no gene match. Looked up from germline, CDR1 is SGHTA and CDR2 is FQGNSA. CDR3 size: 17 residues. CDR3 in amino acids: CASSLPYRGHSSYEQYF. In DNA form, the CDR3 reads TGTGCCAGCAGCTTACCGTACAGGGGGCACAGCTCCTACGAGCAGTACTTC.

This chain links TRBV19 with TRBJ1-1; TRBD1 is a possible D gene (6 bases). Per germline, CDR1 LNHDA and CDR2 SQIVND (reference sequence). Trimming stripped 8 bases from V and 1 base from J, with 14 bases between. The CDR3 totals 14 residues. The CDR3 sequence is CASHTGLTNTEAFF. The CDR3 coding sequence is TGTGCCAGTCACACAGGGCTTACGAACACTGAAGCTTTCTTT.

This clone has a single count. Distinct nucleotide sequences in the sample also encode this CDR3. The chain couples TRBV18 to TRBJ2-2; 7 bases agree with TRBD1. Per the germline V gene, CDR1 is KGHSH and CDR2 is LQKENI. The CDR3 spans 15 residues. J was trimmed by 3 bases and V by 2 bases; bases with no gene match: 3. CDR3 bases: TGTGCCAGCTCACCAAACAGGGGTGACACCGGGGAGCTGTTTTTT. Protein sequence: CASSPNRGDTGELFF.

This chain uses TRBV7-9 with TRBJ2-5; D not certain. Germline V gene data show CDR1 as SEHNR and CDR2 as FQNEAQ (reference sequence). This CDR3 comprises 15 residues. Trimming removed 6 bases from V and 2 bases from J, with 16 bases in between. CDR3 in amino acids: CASSSTGPSQETQYF. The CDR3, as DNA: TGTGCCAGCAGTTCCACGGGTCCGAGTCAAGAGACCCAGTACTTC.

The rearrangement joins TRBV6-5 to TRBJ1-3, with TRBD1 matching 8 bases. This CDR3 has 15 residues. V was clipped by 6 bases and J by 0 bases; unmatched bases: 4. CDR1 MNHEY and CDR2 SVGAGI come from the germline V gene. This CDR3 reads CASRVGTGSGNTIYF. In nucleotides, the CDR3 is TGTGCCAGCAGAGTGGGGACAGGCTCTGGAAACACCATATATTTT.

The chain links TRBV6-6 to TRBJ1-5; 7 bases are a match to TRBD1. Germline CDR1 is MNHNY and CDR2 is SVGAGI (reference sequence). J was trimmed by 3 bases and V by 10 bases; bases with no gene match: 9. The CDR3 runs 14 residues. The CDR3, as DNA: TGTGCCACAAAGTCAGGACAGGTCAATCAGCCCCAGCATTTT. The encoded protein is CATKSGQVNQPQHF.

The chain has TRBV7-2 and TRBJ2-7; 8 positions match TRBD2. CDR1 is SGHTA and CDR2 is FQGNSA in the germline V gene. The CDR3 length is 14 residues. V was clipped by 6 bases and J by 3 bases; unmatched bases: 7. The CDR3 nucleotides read TGTGCCAGCAGTATACCTGCGGGAGGCTACGAGCAGTACTTC. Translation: CASSIPAGGYEQYF.

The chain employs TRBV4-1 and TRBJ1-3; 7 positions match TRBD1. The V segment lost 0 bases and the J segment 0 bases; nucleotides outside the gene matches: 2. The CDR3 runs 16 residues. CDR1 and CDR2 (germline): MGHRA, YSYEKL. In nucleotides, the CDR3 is TGCGCCAGCAGCCAAGAGGACAGGATCTCTGGAAACACCATATATTTT. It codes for CASSQEDRISGNTIYF.

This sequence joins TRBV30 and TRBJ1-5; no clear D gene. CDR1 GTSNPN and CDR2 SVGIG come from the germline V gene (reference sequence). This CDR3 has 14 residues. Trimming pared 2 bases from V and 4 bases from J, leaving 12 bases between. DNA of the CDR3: TGTGCCTGGAGTCTCGGCCAGCATAATCAGCCCCAGCATTTT. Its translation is CAWSLGQHNQPQHF.

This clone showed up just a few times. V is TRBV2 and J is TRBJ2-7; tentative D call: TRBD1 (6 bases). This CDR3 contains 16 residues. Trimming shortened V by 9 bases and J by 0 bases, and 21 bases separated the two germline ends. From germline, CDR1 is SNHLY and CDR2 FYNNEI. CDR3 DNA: TGTGCCAGGGAAAGGGCAGGGGTCCCTAGCTCCTACGAGCAGTACTTC. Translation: CARERAGVPSSYEQYF.

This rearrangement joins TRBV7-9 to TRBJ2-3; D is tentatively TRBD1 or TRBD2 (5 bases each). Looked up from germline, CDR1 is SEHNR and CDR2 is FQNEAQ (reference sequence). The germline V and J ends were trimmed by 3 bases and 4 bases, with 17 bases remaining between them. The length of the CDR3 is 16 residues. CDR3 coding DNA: TGTGCCAGCAGCTTTGGGGGACCGTCTGCTGCAGATACGCAGTATTTT. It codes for CASSFGGPSAADTQYF. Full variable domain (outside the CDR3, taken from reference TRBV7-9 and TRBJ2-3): DTGVSQNPRHKITKRGQNVTFRCDPISEHNRLYWYRQTLGQGPEFLTYFQNEAQLEKSRLLSDRFSAERPKGSFSTLEIQRTEQGDSAMYLCASSFGGPSAADTQYFGPGTRLTVL.